This T cell receptor (beta chain) was captured by sequencing in a study of early T cells in non-severe SARS-CoV-2 infection. Study in general: Sequencing was performed on bulk RNA from unsorted whole blood, leaving chains unpaired.

Molecules of cDNA were individually given unique molecular identifiers that were attached to them. MiXCR was run by TCRdb on the 5' RACE reads, yielding one entry per CDR3 protein. This repertoire shows 55,000 to 65,000 distinct CDR3 sequences, roughly 16% found once; its top ten account for roughly 3.9%. The CDR3 runs to 14 residues. Trimming removed 3 bases at V and 6 bases at J, with 12 bases between. Germline assignment: CDR1 MNHEY and CDR2 SMNVEV (reference sequence). The genes are TRBV27 and TRBJ1-5; D call uncertain. This receptor was taken from an adult who was a healthcare worker with PCR-confirmed SARS-CoV-2 infection or an uninfected control (not recorded which). The source was whole blood, collected at baseline. CDR3 in amino acids: CASSFGGKGQPQHF. CDR3 nucleotide sequence: TGTGCCAGCAGTTTTGGAGGGAAAGGTCAGCCCCAGCATTTT.